The source of this T cell receptor (beta chain) is a study of molecular identifiers for immune sequencing clone quantification. Study context: In replicates, RNA from roughly 20,000 or 100,000 naive CD8 cells was split five ways, four sequenced.

With regard to this clonotype: Its antigen is as yet unknown.

Trimming left V 0 bases short and J 0 bases short, with 7 bases between. Germline V gene lookup returns CDR1 SGHVS and CDR2 FQNEAQ. This CDR3 region has 15 residues. Whole-study results and caveats: Clones above 20 RNA copies contained over 98% of effector molecules and under 1% of naive molecules.

TCRdb re-derived calls from the PCR reads in MiXCR, one entry per CDR3 protein. Among just over 35,000 distinct CDR3 sequences listed, approximately 17% were seen once. A CD8+CD4-CCR7+CD45RA+ gate was used to sort naive CD8 T cells. The V gene is TRBV7-8, the J gene TRBJ2-3, with D possibly TRBD2 on 5 matching bases. The sequence came from a human donor in good health. Some libraries in this study had Jurkat cell RNA spiked in. Sequences were obtained from naive CD8+ T cells from blood, with Jurkat cell RNA spiked in. Subset here: FACS-sorted CD8+CD4-CCR7+CD45RA+ naive T cells. The CDR3 sequence is CASSLASGSTDTQYF. In DNA, the CDR3 is TGTGCCAGCAGCTTAGCCAGCGGTAGCACAGATACGCAGTATTTT.